Presented here are 29 T cell receptor beta chains from one specimen sequenced in a study of cytomegalovirus exposure and HLA in healthy donors. The PCR had 60 Vbeta and 13 Jbeta primers. Here immunoSEQ multiplex PCR was the method, and the copy in TCRdb shows in-frame clones only, minus some. The sample lists 100,000 or so clones, approximately 77% occurring once. Sequencing used PBMCs. The source is a human donor in good health.

This clone has a handful of counts. The chain has TRBV4-1 and TRBJ2-7; D not resolved. The germline CDR1 and CDR2 sequences are MGHRA and YSYEKL. V was pared by 3 bases and J by 0 bases, with 12 bases between. The CDR3 length is 15 residues. In nucleotides, the CDR3 is TGCGCCAGCAGCCACCCCTTCGGTACCTCCTACGAGCAGTACTTC. It codes for CASSHPFGTSYEQYF.

About this clone itself: A junction boundary mismatches the germline segment, possibly from a read error. The V and J genes are TRBV7-2 and TRBJ1-2; 9 nucleotides line up with TRBD1. This CDR3 has 15 residues. Germline V lookup: CDR1 SGHTA, CDR2 FQGNSA. CDR3 nucleotide sequence: TGTGCCAGCAGCTCGAGGACAGGGGAGAACTTTGGCTACACCTTC. It yields the protein CASSSRTGENFGYTF.

This chain joins TRBV29-1 and TRBJ1-2; D remains ambiguous. Looked up from germline, CDR1 is SQVTM and CDR2 is ANQGSEA. The CDR3 loop spans 21 amino acids. The CDR3 DNA reads as TGCAGACCCCTCTTCCGTGAGGCTACTACTAACATTCCTCTAGCTAACTATGGCTACACCTTC. Encoded protein: CRPLFREATTNIPLANYGYTF.

This clone came up a few times. One end of the junction varies from germline; a read error may be responsible. This sequence joins TRBV6-5 and TRBJ2-7; D perhaps matches TRBD2 (7 bases). This CDR3 has 14 residues. CDR1 MNHEY and CDR2 SVGAGI come from the germline V gene. The DNA of the CDR3 is TGTGCCAGCAGTTACGGGGGAGGGGGATACGACCAGTACTTC. Its protein product is CASSYGGGGYDQYF.

This rearrangement joins TRBV7-6 to TRBJ2-3; 8 positions agree with TRBD2. The germline V gene encodes CDR1 SGHVS and CDR2 FNYEAQ. V trimming: 5 bases; J trimming: 1 base; junction bases outside the gene matches: 8. This CDR3 region has 16 residues. The CDR3 region is CASSPQRAGGTDTQYF. The CDR3 region has the DNA TGTGCCAGCAGCCCCCAACGAGCGGGAGGCACAGATACGCAGTATTTT.

The chain has TRBV10-2 and TRBJ2-2; TRBD1 aligns across 7 bases. The CDR3 runs 15 residues. With 11 bases clipped from V and 0 bases from J, the junction kept 9 bases outside the gene matches. Looked up from germline, CDR1 is WSHSY and CDR2 is SAAADI. DNA of the CDR3: TGCGCCGCCGGTTCCGGGACAGCGAACACCGGGGAGCTGTTTTTT. The encoded protein is CAAGSGTANTGELFF.

This clone was seen only once. This chain connects TRBV14 to TRBJ2-1, with 11 nucleotides matching TRBD2. Unmatched junction bases numbered 10, after V lost 5 bases and J lost 4 bases. CDR3 length equals 17 residues. CDR1 SGHDN and CDR2 FVKESK come from the germline V gene. For the CDR3, the DNA is TGTGCCAGCAGCTCTCAGGACCTAGCGGGAGGATACAATGAGCAGTTCTTC. This sequence encodes CASSSQDLAGGYNEQFF.

V gene TRBV6-1 combines with J gene TRBJ2-3; tentative D call: TRBD2 (5 bases). Trimming removed 3 bases from V and 6 bases from J, with 10 bases in between. CDR3 size: 13 residues. Germline V gene sequence: CDR1 MNHNS, CDR2 SASEGT. CDR3 protein: CASSEPSSDTQYF. The CDR3, as DNA: TGTGCCAGCAGTGAGCCTAGCTCGGATACGCAGTATTTT.

The chain carries TRBV5-4 and TRBJ1-3; 7 bases map to TRBD1. The germline V gene has CDR1 SGHNT and CDR2 YYREEE (reference sequence). The CDR3 has 14 amino acids. Trimming at V came to 4 bases and at J to 0 bases, leaving 1 base not matched to a gene. The CDR3 nucleotides read TGTGCCAGCAGCCCAGGGGGCTCTGGAAACACCATATATTTT. It translates to CASSPGGSGNTIYF.

The sample holds one count of this clone. CDR3 in DNA: TGTGCCAGCAGCCCCCGCCAAGAGACCCAGTACTTC. Translating it yields CASSPRQETQYF. J is TRBJ2-5 and V is TRBV7-6, with unresolved D. The CDR3 length is 12 residues. Germline V gene lookup returns CDR1 SGHVS and CDR2 FNYEAQ. The V and J ends lost 5 bases and 1 base respectively, with 5 bases between them.

The CDR3 region is CASSWSGTESPLHF. CDR3 coding DNA: TGTGCCAGCAGTTGGAGTGGAACGGAGTCACCCCTCCACTTT. The V gene is TRBV6-6, the J gene TRBJ1-6; the D is unclear. The ends were cut back, 4 bases at V and 10 bases at J, with 14 bases in the middle. CDR1 and CDR2 (germline): MNHNY, SVGAGI (reference sequence). The CDR3 has 14 amino acids.

The chain joins TRBV19 to TRBJ2-5; D may be TRBD2 (6 bases). The CDR3 spans 13 residues. Germline values: CDR1 LNHDA, CDR2 SQIVND (reference sequence). V gave up 9 bases and J gave up 4 bases, with 15 bases separating them. CDR3: CARIRLDLETQYF. The CDR3 nucleotides read TGTGCCAGAATTAGACTAGACTTAGAGACCCAGTACTTC.

CDR3 in amino acids: CASSKAGKEASGDYNEQFF. Written as DNA, the CDR3 is TGTGCCAGCAGCAAAGCTGGGAAAGAGGCTAGCGGAGACTACAATGAGCAGTTCTTC. V gene TRBV21-1 combines with J gene TRBJ2-1; the DNA was not used to check the table's D call, TRBD2. TRBV21-1 is a documented pseudogene. The CDR3 is 19 amino acids.

The chain uses TRBV12-5 and TRBJ1-1, with TRBD1 as a possible D gene (5 bases). The length of the CDR3 is 15 residues. The V and J ends lost 0 bases and 1 base respectively, with 9 bases between them. Germline CDR1 LGHNT, CDR2 FRNRAP. The CDR3 DNA follows: TGTGCTAGTGGTTTGGTGGCAGGGTCGAACACTGAAGCTTTCTTT. It is translated as CASGLVAGSNTEAFF.

V gene TRBV30 combines with J gene TRBJ2-1; 7 bases align to TRBD1. J lost 2 bases, V lost 0 bases, and 1 base had no gene match. The CDR3 loop spans 14 amino acids. CDR1 is GTSNPN and CDR2 is SVGIG in the germline V gene (reference sequence). The CDR3 nucleotides read TGTGCCTGGAGTGTCGGGACAGCCTACAATGAGCAGTTCTTC. As protein: CAWSVGTAYNEQFF.

This clone was seen just once. The genes are TRBV7-2 and TRBJ2-5; a weak D match, TRBD2 (6 bases). Germline V gene lookup returns CDR1 SGHTA and CDR2 FQGNSA. V lost 2 bases, J lost 4 bases, and 11 bases lay in between. The CDR3 length is 14 residues. CDR3 loop: CASSLTGERETQYF. DNA of the CDR3: TGTGCCAGCAGCTTAACGGGAGAACGAGAGACCCAGTACTTC.

This clone showed up just a few times. The J gene is TRBJ1-2, the V gene TRBV28, with no clear D. V lost 4 bases to trimming and J lost 0 bases, with 24 bases between them. Germline-derived CDR1 and CDR2 are MDHEN and SYDVKM. This CDR3 comprises 19 residues. The CDR3 DNA reads as TGTGCCAGCAGTTCACTGCTAGTGGGTACACATGGAGCTAACTATGGCTACACCTTC. It encodes CASSSLLVGTHGANYGYTF.

The chain combines TRBV7-2 with TRBJ2-2; 7 nucleotides agree with TRBD2. The V gene's germline CDR1 is SGHTA and CDR2 FQGNSA. Trimming removed 4 bases from V and 6 bases from J; junction bases left unmatched: 11. The CDR3 consists of 16 residues. The CDR3 nucleotides are TGTGCCAGCAGCTCGCATCCGGCGGGAGCCCCCGGGGAGCTGTTTTTT. This sequence encodes CASSSHPAGAPGELFF.

This chain joins TRBV7-3 and TRBJ2-7; the match to TRBD1 covers 10 bases. The germline V gene encodes CDR1 SGHTA and CDR2 FQGTGA. CDR3 length: 15 residues. V lost 4 bases and J lost 4; bases outside the gene matches: 7. CDR3 nucleotides: TGTGCCAGCAGCTGGACAGGGGGAAAAGGGTACGAGCAGTACTTC. This codes for CASSWTGGKGYEQYF.

This rearrangement joins TRBV5-4 to TRBJ2-3, with 7 bases that match TRBD2. CDR1 and CDR2 (germline): SGHNT, YYREEE (reference sequence). J lost 0 bases, V lost 4 bases, and 8 bases had no gene match. CDR3 length: 16 residues. The CDR3 sequence is CASSRISGTSTDTQYF. In DNA form, the CDR3 reads TGTGCCAGCAGCCGAATAAGCGGGACTAGCACAGATACGCAGTATTTT.

This rearrangement joins TRBV6-5 to TRBJ2-1; tentative D call: TRBD2 (5 bases). The CDR3 is 16 amino acids. The V gene lost 4 bases and the J gene lost 7 bases, with 20 bases spanning the gap. CDR1 is MNHEY and CDR2 is SVGAGI in the germline V gene. Written as DNA, the CDR3 is TGTGCCAGCAGTTCGCCTAGCTCCTCTTCGGGGAATGAGCAGTTCTTC. Translation gives CASSSPSSSSGNEQFF.

This chain uses TRBV6-5 with TRBJ2-2; the D gene is possibly TRBD1 (6 bases). V was trimmed by 0 bases and J by 0 bases, leaving 8 bases between them. The CDR3 has 16 amino acids. Looked up from germline, CDR1 is MNHEY and CDR2 is SVGAGI. In DNA form, the CDR3 reads TGTGCCAGCAGTTACTCGCACAGGGCGAACACCGGGGAGCTGTTTTTT. This translates into CASSYSHRANTGELFF.

This clone was counted many times. The gene calls are TRBV6-5 and TRBJ1-2; 7 bases match TRBD1. V lost 7 bases to trimming and J lost 0 bases; unmatched junction nucleotides: 5. The CDR3 consists of 14 residues. Germline values: CDR1 MNHEY, CDR2 SVGAGI. The CDR3 nucleotides are TGTGCCAGCACACAGGGGTTCACTAACTATGGCTACACCTTC. It is translated as CASTQGFTNYGYTF.

The chain has TRBV7-2 and TRBJ1-5; no definite D call. Trimming left V 4 bases short and J 6 bases short, with 16 bases between. From germline, CDR1 is SGHTA and CDR2 FQGNSA. The CDR3 spans 15 residues. The CDR3 nucleotides are TGTGCCAGCAGCTCCAGACGGGTCTTCGGTCAGCCCCAGCATTTT. Translating gives CASSSRRVFGQPQHF. The variable domain in full, with the rest retrieved from reference TRBV7-2 and TRBJ1-5, is GAGVSQSPSNKVTEKGKDVELRCDPISGHTALYWYRQSLGQGLEFLIYFQGNSAPDKSGLPSDRFSAERTGGSVSTLTIQRTQQEDSAVYLCASSSRRVFGQPQHFGDGTRLSIL.

This chain uses TRBV7-3 with TRBJ1-3, with D unresolved. V lost 0 bases, J lost 0 bases, and 9 bases lay in between. The CDR3 is 16 residues long. Germline V gene lookup returns CDR1 SGHTA and CDR2 FQGTGA. The chain's CDR3 is CASSLTGGSSGNTIYF. Written as DNA, the CDR3 is TGTGCCAGCAGCTTAACGGGCGGGAGCTCTGGAAACACCATATATTTT.

This clone has more than one count but fewer than ten. The chain carries TRBV6-5 and TRBJ2-1; D unclear. The ends were cut back, 2 bases at V and 6 bases at J, with 8 bases in the middle. This CDR3 has 13 residues. The germline V gene has CDR1 MNHEY and CDR2 SVGAGI. The CDR3 sequence: CASSYIFGNEQFF. The DNA of the CDR3 is TGTGCCAGCAGTTACATTTTCGGCAATGAGCAGTTCTTC.

V is TRBV19 and J is TRBJ1-1; 10 nucleotides match TRBD1. CDR3 length equals 13 residues. The V and J ends lost 6 bases and 4 bases, in that order; junction bases with no gene match: 2. Germline V gene lookup returns CDR1 LNHDA and CDR2 SQIVND (reference sequence). The CDR3 spells CASRDRGATEAFF. CDR3 coding DNA: TGTGCCAGTAGGGACAGGGGGGCCACTGAAGCTTTCTTT.

This clone was recorded only once. The chain recombines TRBV5-1 with TRBJ2-1, with 13 bases aligning to TRBD2. Per germline, CDR1 SGHRS and CDR2 YFSETQ. With V trimmed by 4 bases and J by 5 bases, 0 bases remained unmatched. The CDR3 contains 14 residues. CDR3 residues: CASSGLAGDNEQFF. DNA of the CDR3: TGCGCCAGCAGCGGACTAGCGGGGGACAATGAGCAGTTCTTC.

This clone was seen a handful of times. The rearrangement joins TRBV6-5 to TRBJ2-3, with a possible D match to TRBD1 (5 bases). The germline V gene has CDR1 MNHEY and CDR2 SVGAGI. Trimming removed 9 bases at V and 3 bases at J, with 13 bases between. This CDR3 contains 13 residues. CDR3 region: CASSGSETDTQYF. The DNA for the CDR3 is TGTGCCAGTTCAGGGTCTGAGACAGATACGCAGTATTTT.